This TCR beta chain stems from a study of beta chain features in type 1 diabetes. Study results and caveats: Patients with Type 1 diabetes showed moderately but significantly shorter TCRB CDR3s in all four CD4+ subsets. Because the template was cDNA, high-expressing cells might be over-represented.

The authors reverse transcribed all of the isolated RNA, so sequencing captured expressed TCRB transcripts. Naive, central memory and regulatory T cell samples averaged around 3.5 million immunoSEQ reads each. Here immunoSEQ multiplex PCR was the method, and the copy in TCRdb shows in-frame clones only, minus some. The sample carries 350,000 to 450,000 clones, roughly 15% recorded once. This clone was detected a few times. Its antigen is unknown. This CDR3 has 15 amino acids. Germline CDR1 reads SQVTM; CDR2 reads ANQGSEA. V was pared by 6 bases and J by 7 bases, with 13 bases of the junction left unmatched. A single heparinised draw of around 110 mL on average was taken per donor.

Sample: naive CD4+ T cells from blood. The chain links TRBV29-1 to TRBJ1-4; 8 positions agree with TRBD1. The sequence was collected from a woman aged 18 to 35 in good health. The CDR3 region has the DNA TGCAGCGTCGCGCGGGGTTCTGACAGGGGTGAAAAACTGTTTTTT. Amino acids: CSVARGSDRGEKLFF. The full variable domain, completed using reference TRBV29-1 and TRBJ1-4, is SAVISQKPSRDICQRGTSLTIQCQVDSQVTMMFWYRQQPGQSLTLIATANQGSEATYESGFVIDKFPISRPNLTFSTLTVSNMSPEDSSIYLCSVARGSDRGEKLFFGSGTQLSVL.